The clone carrying this T cell receptor beta chain was recorded at least ten times. The antigen is unknown. This sample was taken from a study of Graves' ophthalmopathy and Graves' hyperthyroidism. General study results and limits: Most expanded clonotypes in thyroid above 0.001 frequency also showed up in blood.

Amplification from RNA transcripts yielded the TCR beta CDR3 regions. After a first-round RT-PCR with HTBI primers, a second-round multiplex PCR was run. TCRdb analysed the multiplex PCR reads with MiXCR anew, one entry per CDR3 protein. The sample carries around 1.1 million distinct CDR3 sequences, approximately 35% recorded once. This CDR3 has 16 residues. Trimming took off 3 bases at V and 3 bases at J, with 18 bases between the two ends. CDR1 SGHAT and CDR2 FQNNGV come from the germline V gene. The sequence was collected from an adult man with Graves' hyperthyroidism. The chain has TRBV11-2 and TRBJ2-7; possibly TRBD1 or TRBD2 for D (5 bases each). Sequencing was done on a sample of peripheral blood or thyroid tissue (not recorded which). This CDR3 reads CASSFKGTQARYEQYF. CDR3 coding DNA: TGTGCCAGCAGCTTCAAAGGGACCCAGGCTCGCTACGAGCAGTACTTC.